This passage covers 32 T cell receptor beta chains from one sample sequenced in a study of blood T cell repertoires in COVID-19. Clones were sequenced by immunoSEQ multiplex PCR, and TCRdb holds only the in-frame ones, with some missing. The sample includes approximately 250,000 clones, 85% of them seen just once. The sample taken for sequencing was PBMCs or T cells enriched from blood (not recorded which). The source is a woman aged 50 to 60 with acute COVID-19.

The V call is TRBV2, the J call TRBJ2-7; a weak D match, TRBD1 (5 bases). V was cut by 0 bases and J by 6 bases, with 12 bases left in between. Germline V gene sequence: CDR1 SNHLY, CDR2 FYNNEI. This CDR3 contains 14 residues. The chain's CDR3 is CASSEAGKGIEQYF. The CDR3 nucleotides read TGTGCCAGCAGTGAAGCAGGGAAGGGGATCGAGCAGTACTTC.

This chain links TRBV19 with TRBJ2-2; 13 nucleotides agree with TRBD2. This CDR3 is built from 14 residues. Trimming took 9 bases from V and 6 from J; bases not matched to a gene: 4. The germline V gene has CDR1 LNHDA and CDR2 SQIVND (reference sequence). CDR3 nucleotides: TGTGCCAGCTTACTAGCGGGGGGGCCCGGGGAGCTGTTTTTT. This codes for CASLLAGGPGELFF.

The rearrangement links TRBV27 to TRBJ1-1; tentatively, D is TRBD1 (5 bases). Germline V gives CDR1 MNHEY, CDR2 SMNVEV (reference sequence). The CDR3 extends over 13 amino acids. V lost 2 bases to trimming and J lost 3 bases, with 7 bases between them. CDR3 in amino acids: CASSLGGDTEAFF. CDR3 in DNA: TGTGCCAGCAGTTTAGGGGGGGACACTGAAGCTTTCTTT.

The gene calls are TRBV27 and TRBJ1-5; no clear D. The CDR3 is 16 residues long. Germline V lookup: CDR1 MNHEY, CDR2 SMNVEV (reference sequence). The V gene lost 6 bases and the J gene lost 2 bases, with 17 bases spanning the gap. CDR3 in DNA: TGTGCCAGCAGCTTTACACTACCCGGTGGCAATCAGCCCCAGCATTTT. Residues: CASSFTLPGGNQPQHF.

The V call is TRBV3-1 (or the pseudogene TRBV3-2), the J call TRBJ1-3; no clear D gene. CDR1 and CDR2 from the germline V gene are LGHDT and YNNKEL (reference sequence). This CDR3 comprises 17 residues. The V and J ends lost 1 base and 0 bases respectively, with 13 bases between them. The CDR3 reads CASSQGTGASSGNTIYF. The CDR3 nucleotides are TGTGCCAGCAGCCAAGGAACCGGAGCCAGCTCTGGAAACACCATATATTTT.

The chain is built from TRBV6-6 and TRBJ1-1; perhaps TRBD1 as D (6 bases). V was shortened by 6 bases and J by 6 bases, with 17 bases between the two germline ends. CDR1 is MNHNY and CDR2 is SVGAGI in the germline V gene (reference sequence). CDR3 length: 14 residues. Here the CDR3 DNA reads TGTGCCAGCAGGTCCTTGGGGGGGGCCCCTGAAGCTTTCTTT. Its protein is CASRSLGGAPEAFF.

The rearrangement uses TRBV30 and TRBJ1-5; 8 positions agree with TRBD1. The J segment lost 0 bases and the V segment lost 7 bases, leaving 5 bases of the junction unmatched. This CDR3 comprises 14 residues. Germline values: CDR1 GTSNPN, CDR2 SVGIG (reference sequence). CDR3 amino acids: CAFTDRVSNQPQHF. CDR3 bases: TGTGCCTTCACGGACAGGGTTAGCAATCAGCCCCAGCATTTT.

The gene calls are TRBV29-1 and TRBJ2-7; tentative D call: TRBD1 (5 bases). The CDR3 is 13 amino acids. The germline V gene encodes CDR1 SQVTM and CDR2 ANQGSEA. With 5 bases removed from V and 4 bases from J, the gap between germline ends came to 15 bases. This CDR3 is CSVSRAPGYEQYF. As DNA, the CDR3 is TGCAGCGTTTCCCGGGCCCCAGGGTACGAGCAGTACTTC.

The CDR3: CASSPRTAMNTEAFF. In DNA, the CDR3 is TGTGCCAGTAGTCCCAGGACAGCCATGAACACTGAAGCTTTCTTT. The chain combines TRBV19 with TRBJ1-1; the D gene is possibly TRBD1 (6 bases). The CDR3 extends over 15 amino acids. The ends were cut back, 5 bases at V and 0 bases at J, with 13 bases in the middle. The germline CDR1 and CDR2 sequences are LNHDA and SQIVND (reference sequence).

V gene TRBV4-3 combines with J gene TRBJ1-2; 7 bases line up with TRBD1. In germline, CDR1 is LGHNA, CDR2 YSLEER. Trimming at V came to 0 bases and at J to 4 bases, leaving 14 bases not matched to a gene. CDR3 length: 18 residues. CDR3 nucleotides: TGCGCCAGCAGCCAAGATATAGGGGGACAGAGCTTGATCTATGGCTACACCTTC. It specifies CASSQDIGGQSLIYGYTF.

This clone was found a few times. V and J are TRBV7-8 and TRBJ1-1; D is undetermined. The CDR3 has 13 amino acids. Per germline, CDR1 SGHVS and CDR2 FQNEAQ. Trimming shortened V by 1 base and J by 5 bases, and 8 bases separated the two germline ends. Here the CDR3 DNA reads TGTGCCAGCAGCTTAGTACCGGGAACTGAAGCTTTCTTT. Amino acid sequence: CASSLVPGTEAFF. The whole variable domain, remainder taken from reference TRBV7-8 and TRBJ1-1, is GAGVSQSPRYKVAKRGQDVALRCDPISGHVSLFWYQQALGQGPEFLTYFQNEAQLDKSGLPSDRFFAERPEGSVSTLKIQRTQQEDSAVYLCASSLVPGTEAFFGQGTRLTVV.

This chain connects TRBV20-1 to TRBJ1-5; TRBD1 aligns across 7 bases. J gave up 0 bases and V 3 bases, and 8 bases lay outside the gene matches. The germline gives CDR1 DFQATT, CDR2 SNEGSKA (reference sequence). The CDR3 spans 16 residues. The CDR3 is CSASAGTAYSNQPQHF. The CDR3 region has the DNA TGCAGTGCTAGTGCGGGGACAGCGTATAGCAATCAGCCCCAGCATTTT.

The rearrangement links TRBV6-8 to TRBJ2-7, with D possibly TRBD1 on 6 matching bases. Trimming removed 5 bases at V and 7 bases at J, with 12 bases between. The CDR3 is made up of 12 amino acids. Germline V gene data show CDR1 as MNHGY and CDR2 as SAAAGT. This chain's CDR3 is CASSNSGHEQYF. The CDR3, as DNA: TGTGCCAGCAGTAATTCGGGACATGAGCAGTACTTC.

J is TRBJ2-5 and V is TRBV11-2; maybe TRBD1 (5 bases). This CDR3 has 14 residues. CDR1 is SGHAT and CDR2 is FQNNGV in the germline V gene. Trimming cost V 8 bases and J 3 bases, with 16 bases left between them. The chain's CDR3 is CASGMTAFEETQYF. DNA of the CDR3: TGTGCCAGCGGAATGACAGCTTTCGAAGAGACCCAGTACTTC.

With regard to this clone: This may be a read error: a much more frequent sequence differs by one nucleotide. The identical CDR3 is also encoded by other nucleotide sequences in the sample. This chain joins TRBV6-5 and TRBJ1-5; D is uncertain. The germline V and J ends were trimmed by 0 bases and 1 base, with 7 bases remaining between them. Germline assignment: CDR1 MNHEY and CDR2 SVGAGI. There are 15 residues in the CDR3. CDR3 loop: CASSYSGRSNQPQHF. DNA for the CDR3: TGTGCCAGCAGTTACTCGGGCAGAAGCAATCAGCCCCAGCATTTT.

The gene calls are TRBV7-9 and TRBJ1-2, with D unclear. Per germline, CDR1 SEHNR and CDR2 FQNEAQ (reference sequence). The CDR3 spans 13 residues. V shed 1 base and J shed 11 bases, with 14 bases lying between them. The CDR3 spells CASSLEAGGRYTF. The CDR3, as DNA: TGTGCCAGCAGCTTAGAGGCTGGAGGCCGTTACACCTTC.

This clone was observed once. The J gene is TRBJ1-1, the V gene TRBV10-3, with 10 bases lining up with TRBD1. Germline assignment: CDR1 ENHRY and CDR2 SYGVKD. The CDR3 has 12 residues. V was pared by 8 bases and J by 11 bases, with 8 bases of the junction left unmatched. The CDR3 reads CAIQSGTGEAFF. CDR3 nucleotide sequence: TGTGCCATCCAAAGTGGGACAGGGGAGGCTTTCTTT.

The rearrangement joins TRBV6-5 to TRBJ2-3; 9 bases align to TRBD1. Germline V gene data show CDR1 as MNHEY and CDR2 as SVGAGI. The CDR3 covers 14 residues. V lost 10 bases, J lost 4 bases, and 9 bases stayed unmatched. CDR3 sequence (DNA): TGTGCCACTTCTCAGGGACAGGGCCCAGATACGCAGTATTTT. Its protein product is CATSQGQGPDTQYF.

As for this clone: This sample includes further DNA sequences coding for the same CDR3. The gene calls are TRBV19 and TRBJ2-7; no definite D call. Germline CDR1 LNHDA, CDR2 SQIVND (reference sequence). V gave up 3 bases and J gave up 3 bases, with 9 bases separating them. This CDR3 has 13 amino acids. This CDR3 is CASSIDSFYEQYF. CDR3 nucleotides: TGTGCCAGTAGTATCGATAGCTTCTACGAGCAGTACTTC. The full variable domain, with the rest looked up from reference TRBV19 and TRBJ2-7, is DGGITQSPKYLFRKEGQNVTLSCEQNLNHDAMYWYRQDPGQGLRLIYYSQIVNDFQKGDIAEGYSVSREKKESFPLTVTSAQKNPTAFYLCASSIDSFYEQYFGPGTRLTVT.

This clone was detected once. CDR3 DNA sequence: TGTGCCAGCAGCTTAGCCACCCCCCTTATTCGGACAGGGGGCAAAAATGAGCAGTTCTTC. As protein: CASSLATPLIRTGGKNEQFF. The chain couples TRBV7-6 to TRBJ2-1; TRBD1 matches 11 bases. The CDR3 contains 20 residues. The junction had 17 bases not matched to a gene; V was cut back by 0 bases and J by 7 bases. In germline, CDR1 is SGHVS, CDR2 FNYEAQ.

V is TRBV6-2 or TRBV6-3 and J is TRBJ1-2; D is ambiguous. Germline values: CDR1 MNHEY, CDR2 SVGEGT. This CDR3 is built from 13 residues. The V and J ends lost 0 bases and 7 bases respectively, with 9 bases between them. CDR3 sequence: CASSYSPGGGYTF. The CDR3 DNA reads as TGTGCCAGCAGTTACTCGCCAGGAGGTGGCTACACCTTC.

The genes are TRBV21-1 and TRBJ1-1; TRBD1 is taken as the D call from the table, unchecked against the DNA. TRBV21-1 is flagged as a pseudogene. This CDR3 spans 12 amino acids. The CDR3 sequence: CASRRGQGEAFF. CDR3 DNA sequence: TGTGCCAGCAGGAGGGGGCAGGGTGAAGCTTTCTTT.

The chain is built from TRBV7-9 and TRBJ1-5, with D unresolved. CDR3 size: 14 residues. Trimming left V 5 bases short and J 5 bases short, with 13 bases between. The germline V gene has CDR1 SEHNR and CDR2 FQNEAQ (reference sequence). This CDR3 reads CASSLSGVDQPQHF. The CDR3 region has the DNA TGTGCCAGCAGCCTAAGCGGGGTCGATCAGCCCCAGCATTTT.

CDR3 coding DNA: TGTGCCAGCAGCTTAGCTGGGAAAACAGGGACGGGCACTGAAGCTTTCTTT. Translating it yields CASSLAGKTGTGTEAFF. J is TRBJ1-1 and V is TRBV11-3, with a possible D match to TRBD1 (6 bases). Germline CDR1 SGHNT, CDR2 YENEEA. The CDR3 consists of 17 residues. V was shortened by 1 base and J by 4 bases, with 19 bases between the two germline ends. The variable domain in full, completed from reference TRBV11-3 and TRBJ1-1, reads EAGVVQSPRYKIIEKKQPVAFWCNPISGHNTLYWYLQNLGQGPELLIRYENEEAVDDSQLPKDRFSAERLKGVDSTLKIQPAELGDSAVYLCASSLAGKTGTGTEAFFGQGTRLTVV.

The rearrangement uses TRBV30 and TRBJ1-5, with 8 nucleotides matching TRBD1. The CDR3 length is 14 residues. CDR1 and CDR2 (germline): GTSNPN, SVGIG (reference sequence). The V segment lost 1 base and the J segment 7 bases; nucleotides outside the gene matches: 6. Here the CDR3 reads CAWSGDRGWQPQHF. CDR3 bases: TGTGCCTGGAGTGGAGACAGGGGTTGGCAGCCCCAGCATTTT.

The CDR3 DNA reads TGTGCCAGCAGCGGCGGGACCCTATGGGTGAATGGCTACACCTTC. It specifies CASSGGTLWVNGYTF. The gene calls are TRBV5-5 and TRBJ1-2; TRBD1 is a possible D gene (5 bases). The CDR3 is 15 amino acids. Per the germline V gene, CDR1 is SGHKS and CDR2 is YYEKEE (reference sequence). Trimming removed 4 bases from V and 6 bases from J, with 19 bases in between.

J is TRBJ1-5 and V is TRBV19, with 9 bases identical to TRBD1. CDR1 and CDR2 from the germline V gene are LNHDA and SQIVND (reference sequence). V trimming: 1 base; J trimming: 5 bases; junction bases outside the gene matches: 6. CDR3 length: 16 amino acids. DNA of the CDR3: TGTGCCAGTAGTATAGTTCAGGGACAGGGATATCAGCCCCAGCATTTT. Its protein is CASSIVQGQGYQPQHF.

The chain links TRBV7-3 to TRBJ2-3; 11 bases are a match to TRBD1. The CDR3 totals 15 residues. Germline trimming cut 6 bases from V and 1 base from J; bases unmatched to any gene: 3. From germline, CDR1 is SGHTA and CDR2 FQGTGA. The CDR3 DNA sequence: TGTGCCAGCAGTGTGGACAGGGGGCGCACAGATACGCAGTATTTT. It yields the protein CASSVDRGRTDTQYF. The entire variable domain, with the rest obtained from reference TRBV7-3 and TRBJ2-3, is as follows: GAGVSQTPSNKVTEKGKYVELRCDPISGHTALYWYRQSLGQGPEFLIYFQGTGAADDSGLPNDRFFAVRPEGSVSTLKIQRTERGDSAVYLCASSVDRGRTDTQYFGPGTRLTVL.

V usage is TRBV10-3 and J usage is TRBJ1-2; no clear D gene. V dropped 7 bases and J dropped 8 bases, with 17 bases sitting between them. Germline-derived CDR1 and CDR2 are ENHRY and SYGVKD. There are 13 residues in the CDR3. The CDR3 reads CAITDGRPQGYTF. CDR3 nucleotides: TGTGCCATCACAGACGGCCGTCCACAGGGCTACACCTTC.

The rearrangement uses TRBV7-6 and TRBJ1-4; the match to TRBD1 covers 9 bases. This CDR3 spans 14 amino acids. J gave up 4 bases and V 5 bases, and 2 bases lay outside the gene matches. Germline V lookup: CDR1 SGHVS, CDR2 FNYEAQ. Here the CDR3 reads CASSPGQGNEKLFF. DNA of the CDR3: TGTGCCAGCAGCCCGGGACAGGGTAATGAAAAACTGTTTTTT.

The CDR3 spells CASSLRLAGAGWEQFF. The CDR3 DNA reads TGCGCCAGCAGCCTAAGACTAGCGGGGGCGGGATGGGAGCAGTTCTTC. The J gene is TRBJ2-1, the V gene TRBV5-1; 12 bases are shared with TRBD2. This CDR3 has 16 residues. Germline CDR1 SGHRS, CDR2 YFSETQ. V shed 4 bases, J shed 10 bases, and the junction held 12 bases outside the gene matches.

The V call is TRBV9, the J call TRBJ1-2; TRBD1 matches at 12 bases. V lost 3 bases to trimming and J lost 7 bases; unmatched junction nucleotides: 7. The V gene's germline CDR1 is SGDLS and CDR2 YYNGEE. The CDR3 loop spans 15 amino acids. In DNA, the CDR3 is TGTGCCAGCAGCGCGTCCGGGACAGGGGGCTCTGGCTACACCTTC. Amino acid sequence: CASSASGTGGSGYTF.